The entry below gives a single TCR beta chain sequence along with its context. The data originate from a study of blood T cell repertoires in COVID-19. Study details: Material from acute and convalescent COVID-19 was sourced from the United States, Italy and Spain.

Seattle researchers signed up patients amid active infection and tracked them longitudinally. In the original workflow: Reference gene primers were amplified, and this amplification served to estimate nucleated cell counts. Data came from immunoSEQ multiplex PCR; TCRdb stores just in-frame clones and leaves some out. V, J and clone size reflect that table, while D and trimming were determined from the DNA. The repertoire includes nearly 250,000 clones, about 82% of them detected once, and 5% to 6% sits in the top ten. Germline CDR1 is SGHTA and CDR2 is FQGTGA. Trimming cost V 5 bases and J 0 bases, with 13 bases left between them. The CDR3 runs 15 residues.

The source of this sequence is an elderly woman with COVID-19, enrolled during active disease. The material sequenced was peripheral blood. The chain carries TRBV7-3 and TRBJ1-2; D uncertain. CDR3 DNA: TGTGCCAGCAGCCCAGGCAGAGGGACTAACTATGGCTACACCTTC. As protein: CASSPGRGTNYGYTF.